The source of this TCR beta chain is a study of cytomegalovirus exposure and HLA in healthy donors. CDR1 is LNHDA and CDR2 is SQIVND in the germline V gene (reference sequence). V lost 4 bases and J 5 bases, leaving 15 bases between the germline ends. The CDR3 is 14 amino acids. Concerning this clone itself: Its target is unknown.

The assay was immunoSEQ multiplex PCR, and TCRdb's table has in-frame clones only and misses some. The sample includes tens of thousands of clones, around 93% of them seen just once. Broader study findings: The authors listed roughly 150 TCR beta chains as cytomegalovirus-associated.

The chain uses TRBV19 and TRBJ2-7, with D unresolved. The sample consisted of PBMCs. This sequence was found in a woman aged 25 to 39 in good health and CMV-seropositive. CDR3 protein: CASSSKALVHEQYF. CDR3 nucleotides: TGTGCCAGTAGTAGCAAGGCCCTAGTTCACGAGCAGTACTTC.